These 10 T cell receptor beta chains came from one sample sequenced in a study of CD8 T cells in ankylosing spondylitis. These receptors have no known antigen. Via MiXCR, TCRdb re-called the 5' RACE reads, giving one row per CDR3 protein. This table holds hundreds of thousands of distinct CDR3 sequences, more than 25% found once. General observations from the study: Blood from ankylosing spondylitis patients appeared to carry a characteristic roughly 8-variant TCR beta motif.

Sequencing used blood, either unsorted or a sorted T cell fraction (not recorded which). The receptor set was obtained from a male donor with ankylosing spondylitis.

The table lists this clonotype with a few counts. The chain carries TRBV20-1 and TRBJ2-6; D remains unclear. The CDR3 is 14 residues long. The germline CDR1 and CDR2 sequences are DFQATT and SNEGSKA (reference sequence). V lost 3 bases and J lost 0, with 6 bases in between. CDR3 nucleotide sequence: TGCAGTGCTAGCAGCTACTCTGGGGCCAACGTCCTGACTTTC. Protein: CSASSYSGANVLTF.

Only one count was recorded for this clonotype. The chain is built from TRBV27 and TRBJ2-4, with TRBD1 as a possible D gene (5 bases). With 6 bases removed from V and 6 bases from J, the gap between germline ends came to 15 bases. The CDR3 loop spans 14 amino acids. The germline V gene encodes CDR1 MNHEY and CDR2 SMNVEV (reference sequence). CDR3 residues: CASSPDRSSNIQYF. The DNA of the CDR3 is TGTGCCAGCAGCCCCGACAGATCCTCAAACATTCAGTACTTC.

This chain links TRBV20-1 with TRBJ2-1, with D possibly matching TRBD2 (5 bases). This CDR3 comprises 15 residues. Germline V gene lookup returns CDR1 DFQATT and CDR2 SNEGSKA (reference sequence). Deletions cut 5 bases from V and 8 bases from J, with 22 bases between. DNA for the CDR3: TGCAGTGCTGGGTCTGGGCTGGAGGTACGGGATGAGCAGTTCTTC. It translates to CSAGSGLEVRDEQFF.

A few counts support this clonotype. This sequence joins TRBV7-9 and TRBJ2-2; D gene uncertain. Germline V CDR1 and CDR2: SEHNR, FQNEAQ (reference sequence). The CDR3 runs to 14 residues. V was cut by 3 bases and J by 5 bases, with 10 bases left in between. CDR3 loop: CASSFVGETGELFF. CDR3 DNA: TGTGCCAGCAGCTTCGTCGGAGAAACCGGGGAGCTGTTTTTT.

The rearrangement uses TRBV27 and TRBJ2-1, with a possible D match to TRBD2 (6 bases). CDR3 length: 15 residues. V lost 5 bases and J 3 bases, leaving 14 bases between the germline ends. Germline CDR1 is MNHEY and CDR2 is SMNVEV (reference sequence). CDR3 nucleotide sequence: TGTGCCAGCAGTCCCTTGGGCGGGAACTACAATGAGCAGTTCTTC. Translation: CASSPLGGNYNEQFF.

CDR3 sequence: CASSLALGFAGQFF. In DNA, the CDR3 is TGTGCCAGCAGCTTAGCCCTCGGGTTCGCCGGGCAGTTCTTC. The rearrangement links TRBV11-3 to TRBJ2-1; no clear D gene. Germline CDR1 and CDR2: SGHNT and YENEEA. The CDR3 has 14 residues. V was pared by 1 base and J by 12 bases, with 16 bases between. Looking up the rest from reference TRBV11-3 and TRBJ2-1 gives the full variable domain: EAGVVQSPRYKIIEKKQPVAFWCNPISGHNTLYWYLQNLGQGPELLIRYENEEAVDDSQLPKDRFSAERLKGVDSTLKIQPAELGDSAVYLCASSLALGFAGQFFGPGTRLTVL.

The V call is TRBV5-1, the J call TRBJ2-3, with 8 nucleotides matching TRBD2. CDR1 and CDR2 from the germline V gene are SGHRS and YFSETQ. J gave up 1 base and V 4 bases, and 8 bases lay outside the gene matches. The length of the CDR3 is 16 residues. The CDR3 region has the DNA TGCGCCAGCAGCCCAACAGGGACTAGAGGCACAGATACGCAGTATTTT. It encodes CASSPTGTRGTDTQYF.

This chain uses TRBV20-1 with TRBJ1-1, with no clear D. V was clipped by 6 bases and J by 6 bases, with 17 bases between them. This CDR3 has 13 amino acids. From germline, CDR1 is DFQATT and CDR2 SNEGSKA (reference sequence). DNA of the CDR3: TGCAGTGCCCCGACCAGGTTGGGCGCTGAAGCTTTCTTT. It specifies CSAPTRLGAEAFF.

This clonotype was seen only a few times. The gene calls are TRBV15 and TRBJ1-2; D ambiguous. CDR3 length equals 13 residues. From germline, CDR1 is LNHNV and CDR2 YYDKDF (reference sequence). Trimming shortened V by 0 bases and J by 8 bases, and 10 bases separated the two germline ends. The CDR3 DNA is TGTGCCACCAGCAGAGATGCAGTTACGGGCTACACCTTC. Translated, it gives CATSRDAVTGYTF.

This chain links TRBV20-1 with TRBJ1-1; D is ambiguous. The CDR3 is 15 residues long. V lost 0 bases and J 0 bases, leaving 11 bases between the germline ends. The germline gives CDR1 DFQATT, CDR2 SNEGSKA (reference sequence). CDR3 DNA sequence: TGCAGTGCTAGAGATTGGAGGCTCATGAACACTGAAGCTTTCTTT. Translating gives CSARDWRLMNTEAFF.